The next 29 T cell receptor beta chains were all read from a single sample in a study of cytomegalovirus exposure and HLA in healthy donors. 13 Jbeta primers and 60 Vbeta primers were used for the PCR. The data were produced by immunoSEQ multiplex PCR, yet TCRdb's version contains in-frame clones alone and is incomplete. The sample lists about 100,000 clones; approximately 76% were seen once. Sequenced sample: PBMCs. These receptors all stem from a woman under 30 in good health and CMV-seropositive.

V gene TRBV27 combines with J gene TRBJ2-3; D call uncertain. V dropped 6 bases and J dropped 2 bases, with 6 bases sitting between them. This CDR3 has 12 amino acids. Germline assignment: CDR1 MNHEY and CDR2 SMNVEV (reference sequence). Here the CDR3 reads CASSPNTDTQYF. CDR3 coding DNA: TGTGCCAGCAGCCCAAACACAGATACGCAGTATTTT.

The rearrangement uses TRBV7-3 and TRBJ1-1, with D perhaps matching TRBD1 (5 bases). V shed 1 base and J shed 1 base, with 10 bases lying between them. The CDR3 extends over 15 amino acids. Germline-derived CDR1 and CDR2 are SGHTA and FQGTGA. CDR3 in DNA: TGTGCCAGCAGCTTAAGGGGGGAAAGGAACACTGAAGCTTTCTTT. This sequence encodes CASSLRGERNTEAFF.

This clone is a singleton in its sample. V and J are TRBV28 and TRBJ1-1; no firm D call. V was trimmed by 1 base and J by 6 bases, leaving 6 bases between them. CDR3 length equals 12 residues. From germline, CDR1 is MDHEN and CDR2 SYDVKM. The CDR3 here is CASSLLEPEAFF. The DNA for the CDR3 is TGTGCCAGCAGTTTATTGGAGCCTGAAGCTTTCTTT. The variable domain in full, completed from reference TRBV28 and TRBJ1-1, reads DVKVTQSSRYLVKRTGEKVFLECVQDMDHENMFWYRQDPGLGLRLIYFSYDVKMKEKGDIPEGYSVSREKKERFSLILESASTNQTSMYLCASSLLEPEAFFGQGTRLTVV.

The chain employs TRBV20-1 and TRBJ2-7; maybe TRBD2 (5 bases). The V end lost 5 bases, the J end lost 4 bases, and 9 bases lay between the germline ends. CDR3 size: 11 residues. In germline, CDR1 is DFQATT, CDR2 SNEGSKA (reference sequence). CDR3 DNA sequence: TGCAGTGCTTTCGGGGAATACGAGCAGTACTTC. Its protein is CSAFGEYEQYF.

This clone was recorded once. The J gene is TRBJ2-3, the V gene TRBV30; TRBD1 is a possible D gene (7 bases). This CDR3 is built from 12 residues. Trimming left V 5 bases short and J 6 bases short, with 12 bases between. CDR1 GTSNPN and CDR2 SVGIG come from the germline V gene (reference sequence). CDR3 nucleotide sequence: TGTGCCTGGGCAGGGGGGTCCGATACGCAGTATTTT. Its protein is CAWAGGSDTQYF. Drawing the rest from reference TRBV30 and TRBJ2-3, the complete variable domain is SQTIHQWPATLVQPVGSPLSLECTVEGTSNPNLYWYRQAAGRGLQLLFYSVGIGQISSEVPQNLSASRPQDRQFILSSKKLLLSDSGFYLCAWAGGSDTQYFGPGTRLTVL.

The chain has TRBV28 and TRBJ1-1, with 7 nucleotides matching TRBD1. The CDR3 runs 14 residues. V trimming: 6 bases; J trimming: 5 bases; junction bases outside the gene matches: 9. Germline CDR1 MDHEN, CDR2 SYDVKM. The CDR3 is CASSPEDRRTEAFF. The CDR3 DNA reads TGTGCCAGCAGCCCCGAGGACAGGCGTACTGAAGCTTTCTTT. Supplemented by reference TRBV28 and TRBJ1-1, the full variable domain reads DVKVTQSSRYLVKRTGEKVFLECVQDMDHENMFWYRQDPGLGLRLIYFSYDVKMKEKGDIPEGYSVSREKKERFSLILESASTNQTSMYLCASSPEDRRTEAFFGQGTRLTVV.

The chain is built from TRBV5-1 and TRBJ1-4, with D hard to call. Trimming pared 0 bases from V and 6 bases from J, leaving 6 bases between. From germline, CDR1 is SGHRS and CDR2 YFSETQ. The CDR3 sequence is 13 residues long. The CDR3 sequence is CASSLVGDEKLFF. CDR3 in DNA: TGCGCCAGCAGCTTGGTCGGGGATGAAAAACTGTTTTTT.

The chain has TRBV10-2 and TRBJ2-7; 9 bases map to TRBD2. V dropped 9 bases and J dropped 1; count of bases not matched to a gene: 4. The CDR3 totals 13 residues. CDR1 WSHSY and CDR2 SAAADI come from the germline V gene. The CDR3: CAREAGGSYEQYF. The DNA for the CDR3 is TGCGCCAGGGAGGCGGGAGGGTCCTACGAGCAGTACTTC.

In this sample, this clone turned up a few times. This sequence joins TRBV10-3 and TRBJ2-1, with a possible D match to TRBD2 (5 bases). CDR3 length: 12 amino acids. Trimming shortened V by 6 bases and J by 3 bases, and 6 bases separated the two germline ends. CDR1 is ENHRY and CDR2 is SYGVKD in the germline V gene. CDR3 sequence reads: CAISGDYNEQFF. DNA of the CDR3: TGTGCCATCAGCGGGGACTACAATGAGCAGTTCTTC.

In this sample, this clone turned up a few times. V is TRBV19 and J is TRBJ2-7; D perhaps matches TRBD1 (6 bases). V was pared by 6 bases and J by 4 bases, with 10 bases between. CDR1 LNHDA and CDR2 SQIVND come from the germline V gene (reference sequence). The CDR3 totals 12 residues. CDR3 residues: CASSTQGYEQYF. In DNA, the CDR3 is TGTGCCAGTAGCACCCAGGGGTACGAGCAGTACTTC.

This rearrangement joins TRBV9 to TRBJ2-3, with 8 nucleotides matching TRBD1. Trimming took 0 bases from V and 4 from J; bases not matched to a gene: 7. There are 16 residues in the CDR3. The V gene's germline CDR1 is SGDLS and CDR2 YYNGEE. The DNA for the CDR3 is TGTGCCAGCAGCGTAGCTCACAGGGGGAAGGCAGATACGCAGTATTTT. Translated, it gives CASSVAHRGKADTQYF.

This chain joins TRBV5-6 and TRBJ1-2, with D perhaps TRBD1 (6 bases). V lost 4 bases, J lost 8 bases, and 21 bases lay in between. The CDR3 sequence is 15 residues long. The V gene's germline CDR1 is SGHDT and CDR2 YYEEEE. The CDR3 DNA reads TGTGCCAGCAGCCATGAGGGGACAAGCCCTTGGGGCTACACCTTC. Its protein is CASSHEGTSPWGYTF.

This chain links TRBV6-5 with TRBJ2-5; no reliable D call. Trimming pared 2 bases from V and 2 bases from J, leaving 6 bases between. In germline, CDR1 is MNHEY, CDR2 SVGAGI. There are 13 residues in the CDR3. The chain's CDR3 is CASSYGSQETQYF. The CDR3 DNA sequence: TGTGCCAGCAGTTACGGCTCACAAGAGACCCAGTACTTC.

This clone has ten or more counts. The genes are TRBV5-1 and TRBJ1-3, with a possible D match to TRBD1 (6 bases). The CDR3 is made up of 16 amino acids. V was pared by 0 bases and J by 0 bases, with 10 bases between. Germline V CDR1 and CDR2: SGHRS, YFSETQ. The CDR3 is CASSLEGQSSGNTIYF. CDR3 nucleotide sequence: TGCGCCAGCAGCTTGGAAGGACAGAGCTCTGGAAACACCATATATTTT.

The genes are TRBV28 and TRBJ1-2; 10 bases line up with TRBD1. Germline V gene lookup returns CDR1 MDHEN and CDR2 SYDVKM. V dropped 2 bases and J dropped 6; count of bases not matched to a gene: 9. This CDR3 contains 16 residues. The CDR3 sequence is CASSLTGQGYRDGYTF. In DNA form, the CDR3 reads TGTGCCAGCAGTTTAACGGGACAGGGGTATCGAGATGGCTACACCTTC.

The CDR3 sequence is CASSAEGYSNQPQHF. CDR3 in DNA: TGCGCCAGCAGCGCCGAGGGTTATAGCAATCAGCCCCAGCATTTT. This sequence joins TRBV5-1 and TRBJ1-5; no clear D. The V end was cut by 4 bases, the J end by 0 bases, with 11 bases between. The CDR3 is 15 residues long. Looked up from germline, CDR1 is SGHRS and CDR2 is YFSETQ.

This clone was seen a handful of times. The chain recombines TRBV6-1 with TRBJ2-7, with 7 bases identical to TRBD1. The germline V gene encodes CDR1 MNHNS and CDR2 SASEGT. There are 14 residues in the CDR3. V was clipped by 0 bases and J by 3 bases; unmatched bases: 2. The CDR3 nucleotides read TGTGCCAGCAGTGAAGCGGGGGACAGCTACGAGCAGTACTTC. Its protein is CASSEAGDSYEQYF.

This rearrangement joins TRBV28 to TRBJ2-7; TRBD2 aligns across 7 bases. The CDR3 sequence is 15 residues long. V was clipped by 3 bases and J by 4 bases; unmatched bases: 9. Germline lookup yields CDR1 MDHEN and CDR2 SYDVKM. The CDR3 spells CASSFIAGVFYEQYF. The CDR3 DNA reads TGTGCCAGCAGTTTTATTGCGGGAGTTTTTTACGAGCAGTACTTC.

The V call is TRBV25-1, the J call TRBJ2-5, with 10 nucleotides matching TRBD1. The end of the DNA fits TRBJ2-7 better, so the J call may be wrong. The CDR3 extends over 15 amino acids. Germline values: CDR1 MGHDK, CDR2 SYGVNS. The chain's CDR3 is CASSATRGQGYEQYF. The DNA of the CDR3 is TGTGCCAGCAGTGCAACGAGGGGACAGGGGTACGAGCAGTACTTC.

This chain connects TRBV18 to TRBJ1-1; no firm D call. V was clipped by 2 bases and J by 0 bases, with 4 bases between them. Germline V gene lookup returns CDR1 KGHSH and CDR2 LQKENI. The CDR3 loop spans 13 amino acids. This chain's CDR3 is CASSPYLNTEAFF. The CDR3 DNA reads as TGTGCCAGCTCACCATACTTGAACACTGAAGCTTTCTTT.

This chain uses TRBV19 with TRBJ1-1; TRBD1 is a possible D gene (6 bases). This CDR3 is 12 amino acids long. Germline values: CDR1 LNHDA, CDR2 SQIVND (reference sequence). The germline V and J ends were trimmed by 7 bases and 6 bases, with 12 bases remaining between them. CDR3 nucleotide sequence: TGTGCCAGTAACTCCAGGGGAGCTGAAGCTTTCTTT. Its protein is CASNSRGAEAFF.

The rearrangement joins TRBV28 to TRBJ2-3; 11 nucleotides align to TRBD2. The J segment lost 5 bases and the V segment lost 5 bases, leaving 3 bases of the junction unmatched. Germline V CDR1 and CDR2: MDHEN, SYDVKM. CDR3 length: 14 residues. CDR3 nucleotides: TGTGCCAGCAGTCGTAGCGGGGGGGGAGATACGCAGTATTTT. This translates into CASSRSGGGDTQYF.

CDR3 sequence: CAISEEGGPYEQYF. The CDR3 DNA sequence: TGTGCCATCAGTGAAGAGGGAGGGCCCTACGAGCAGTACTTC. This chain uses TRBV10-3 with TRBJ2-7; 7 bases line up with TRBD2. CDR1 and CDR2 from the germline V gene are ENHRY and SYGVKD. The CDR3 totals 14 residues. Losses at the gene ends were 3 bases for V and 2 bases for J; bases not matched to a gene: 4.

The chain recombines TRBV9 with TRBJ1-4; maybe TRBD1 (6 bases). Germline V gene sequence: CDR1 SGDLS, CDR2 YYNGEE. Trimming removed 3 bases from V and 4 bases from J, with 13 bases in between. The CDR3 spans 15 residues. CDR3 in amino acids: CASSASQGINEKLFF. The CDR3 DNA reads as TGTGCCAGCAGCGCGTCGCAGGGGATTAATGAAAAACTGTTTTTT.

The genes are TRBV27 and TRBJ2-3, with 9 nucleotides matching TRBD2. The CDR3 is 17 amino acids. CDR1 is MNHEY and CDR2 is SMNVEV in the germline V gene (reference sequence). V lost 1 base, J lost 2 bases, and 7 bases stayed unmatched. The CDR3: CASSLYLAGLSTDTQYF. The CDR3 nucleotides read TGTGCCAGCAGTTTATACCTAGCGGGATTATCCACAGATACGCAGTATTTT.

This rearrangement joins TRBV2 to TRBJ1-5; TRBD1 matches at 7 bases. Unmatched junction bases numbered 5, after V lost 4 bases and J lost 2 bases. Germline assignment: CDR1 SNHLY and CDR2 FYNNEI. The CDR3 has 15 residues. The CDR3 bases are TGTGCCAGCAGTGCCCTCGGACAGGGCAATCAGCCCCAGCATTTT. It codes for CASSALGQGNQPQHF. The full variable domain, rest sourced from reference TRBV2 and TRBJ1-5, is EPEVTQTPSHQVTQMGQEVILRCVPISNHLYFYWYRQILGQKVEFLVSFYNNEISEKSEIFDDQFSVERPDGSNFTLKIRSTKLEDSAMYFCASSALGQGNQPQHFGDGTRLSIL.

The chain employs TRBV15 and TRBJ2-7; no reliable D call. CDR3 length: 15 residues. Germline V gene sequence: CDR1 LNHNV, CDR2 YYDKDF (reference sequence). V was cut by 3 bases and J by 0 bases, with 12 bases left in between. This chain's CDR3 is CATSSRRHGSYEQYF. The CDR3 DNA reads TGTGCCACCAGCAGCCGAAGACACGGCTCCTACGAGCAGTACTTC.

The V gene is TRBV5-4, the J gene TRBJ1-1; D perhaps matches TRBD1 (6 bases). This CDR3 has 14 amino acids. V was shortened by 4 bases and J by 0 bases, with 10 bases between the two germline ends. Per the germline V gene, CDR1 is SGHNT and CDR2 is YYREEE (reference sequence). The CDR3 sequence: CASSTGTLNTEAFF. DNA for the CDR3: TGTGCCAGCAGCACTGGGACATTGAACACTGAAGCTTTCTTT.

This clone was counted only a few times. The V call is TRBV10-1, the J call TRBJ2-7, with 9 bases lining up with TRBD2. J lost 2 bases, V lost 4 bases, and 9 bases had no gene match. The CDR3 covers 16 residues. CDR1 WNHNN and CDR2 SYGVQD come from the germline V gene (reference sequence). This CDR3 reads CASSATSGSTPYEQYF. Written as DNA, the CDR3 is TGCGCCAGCAGTGCAACTAGCGGGTCAACTCCCTACGAGCAGTACTTC.